This entry is about one TCR beta chain. Clones were read by immunoSEQ multiplex PCR, and TCRdb kept only the in-frame ones, dropping some. The data contain around 70,000 clones, about 92% of them seen just once; the ten biggest clones take up approximately 2%. The data were taken from a study of T cell changes during pregnancy in multiple sclerosis. The sample in question was peripheral blood, obtained in the second trimester of pregnancy. The receptor was derived from a female donor in good health, enrolled as a control in a pregnancy study.

CDR3 amino acids: CASSLGQGYGYTF. Written as DNA, the CDR3 is TGTGCCAGCAGCTTAGGGCAGGGGTATGGCTACACCTTC. The chain has TRBV7-9 and TRBJ1-2; D might be TRBD1 (6 bases). The V gene lost 1 base and the J gene lost 5 bases, with 8 bases spanning the gap. The CDR3 length is 13 residues. Germline CDR1 reads SEHNR; CDR2 reads FQNEAQ (reference sequence).